This T cell receptor beta chain was observed in a study of cytomegalovirus exposure and HLA in healthy donors. Germline V CDR1 and CDR2: MGHRA, YSYEKL. The CDR3 runs to 14 residues. The J segment lost 2 bases and the V segment lost 1 base, leaving 1 base of the junction unmatched. Data came from immunoSEQ multiplex PCR; TCRdb stores just in-frame clones and leaves some out. The sample has around 95,000 clones; about 85% are singletons. Material: PBMCs. This sequence was found in a man between 18 and 35 years old in good health and CMV-seropositive. The chain combines TRBV4-1 with TRBJ2-7, with 8 bases that match TRBD1. This chain's CDR3 is CASSQGTGTYEQYF. The DNA for the CDR3 is TGCGCCAGCAGCCAAGGGACAGGGACCTACGAGCAGTACTTC.